This T cell receptor beta chain was found in a study of blood T cell repertoires in COVID-19. On the study more broadly: The United States, Italy and Spain supplied acute and convalescent COVID-19 samples. Sources were T cells, B-cell-depleted T cells, or PBMCs; the material itself was cDNA or gDNA.

Original handling: Nucleated cell number was recorded as an estimate derived from reference gene primer amplification. The method was immunoSEQ multiplex PCR; TCRdb's version includes in-frame clones alone and lacks a portion of them. V, J and clone size are taken as reported in that table, and D and trimming were inferred from the DNA itself. The sample has 75,000 to 95,000 clones, 80% to 85% seen once. The receptor comes from a man between 60 and 75 years old with acute or convalescent COVID-19. What was sequenced was peripheral blood.

CDR3 in amino acids: CASSAQGFPEQYF. For the CDR3, the DNA is TGCGCCAGCAGTGCTCAGGGTTTCCCCGAGCAGTACTTC. The chain is built from TRBV10-2 and TRBJ2-7; TRBD1 is a possible D gene (5 bases). The CDR3 has 13 residues. From germline, CDR1 is WSHSY and CDR2 SAAADI. V gave up 4 bases and J gave up 6 bases, with 13 bases separating them.